This T cell receptor beta chain comes out of a study of T cell responses to AZD1222 COVID-19 vaccine. The sample holds one count of this clone. Trimming removed 4 bases at V and 4 bases at J, with 10 bases between. Germline V CDR1 and CDR2: ENHRY, SYGVKD. The CDR3 extends over 13 amino acids. Clones were sequenced by immunoSEQ multiplex PCR, and TCRdb holds only the in-frame ones, with some missing. The sample records 110,000 or so clones, about 89% being singletons. The sequence was obtained from an adult who received the AZD1222 COVID-19 vaccine. Here the sequenced sample was peripheral blood, taken 28 days after the second AZD1222 dose. The J gene is TRBJ1-2, the V gene TRBV10-3; perhaps TRBD1 as D (5 bases). The CDR3 nucleotides are TGTGCCATCAGTGGCCAGGGAGTCTATGGCTACACCTTC. It specifies CAISGQGVYGYTF.